The present TCR beta chain was sequenced within a study of T cells after yellow fever vaccination. Study results and caveats: Weaker in magnitude, the secondary response showed a faster peak on day 5 versus 15. The presence of abundant clonotypes contaminating from the bulk population was possible in FACS-sorted repertoires.

TCRdb ran MiXCR on the 5' RACE reads and lists one entry per CDR3 protein. The table lists a few hundred thousand distinct CDR3 sequences, 6.9% of them singletons. This clonotype showed up many times. Its target is unknown. At one end the junction does not follow the germline gene, possibly because of a read error. CDR1 is SNHLY and CDR2 is FYNNEI in the germline V gene. CDR3 length: 15 residues. This rearrangement joins TRBV2 to TRBJ2-1; D uncertain. This sequence was found in a man between 25 and 39 years old who received the YFV17D yellow fever vaccine. The starting material was CD4+ T cells sorted from PBMCs, obtained 15 days after the yellow fever booster vaccination. CDR3 amino acids: CASSDGDSKYNERFF. CDR3 in DNA: TGTGCCAGCAGTGACGGAGACTCCAAATACAATGAGCGGTTCTTC. Together with reference TRBV2 and TRBJ2-1, the CDR3 gives the full variable domain: EPEVTQTPSHQVTQMGQEVILRCVPISNHLYFYWYRQILGQKVEFLVSFYNNEISEKSEIFDDQFSVERPDGSNFTLKIRSTKLEDSAMYFCASSDGDSKYNERFFGPGTRLTVL.